Below, 32 T cell receptor beta chains from the same sample are listed, as sequenced in a study of blood T cell repertoires in COVID-19. This table comes from immunoSEQ multiplex PCR, and its TCRdb copy is limited to in-frame clones, with some not included. The sample has approximately 110,000 clones; 85% to 90% are singletons. The sequencing sample was made of peripheral blood. These receptors all stem from a woman aged 45-60 years with active or convalescent COVID-19.

The rearrangement links TRBV7-3 to TRBJ1-1, with D possibly matching TRBD1 (5 bases). The CDR3 contains 13 residues. CDR1 and CDR2 (germline): SGHTA, FQGTGA. V shed 3 bases and J shed 4 bases, with 9 bases lying between them. Here the CDR3 reads CASSFQGGTEAFF. The CDR3 bases are TGTGCCAGCAGCTTCCAGGGTGGCACTGAAGCTTTCTTT. Full variable domain (rest looked up from reference TRBV7-3 and TRBJ1-1): GAGVSQTPSNKVTEKGKYVELRCDPISGHTALYWYRQSLGQGPEFLIYFQGTGAADDSGLPNDRFFAVRPEGSVSTLKIQRTERGDSAVYLCASSFQGGTEAFFGQGTRLTVV.

This chain uses TRBV6-1 with TRBJ1-5; TRBD1 matches 10 bases. There are 14 residues in the CDR3. CDR1 is MNHNS and CDR2 is SASEGT in the germline V gene. The J segment lost 7 bases and the V segment lost 3 bases, leaving 3 bases of the junction unmatched. The CDR3: CASSERGQGQPQHF. The CDR3 DNA reads as TGTGCCAGCAGTGAGAGGGGACAGGGGCAGCCCCAGCATTTT.

The gene calls are TRBV6-4 and TRBJ2-7, with D perhaps matching TRBD1 (5 bases). CDR1 is MRHNA and CDR2 is SNTAGT in the germline V gene. The ends were cut back, 7 bases at V and 11 bases at J, with 15 bases in the middle. The CDR3 has 11 residues. CDR3 region: CASTSGMSEYF. The CDR3 DNA follows: TGTGCCAGCACCTCAGGGATGTCGGAGTACTTC.

The chain recombines TRBV11-2 with TRBJ1-1; D gene unclear. The CDR3 consists of 11 residues. With 0 bases removed from V and 11 bases from J, the gap between germline ends came to 7 bases. Looked up from germline, CDR1 is SGHAT and CDR2 is FQNNGV. The CDR3 DNA follows: TGTGCCAGCAGCTTAGATCTTATGGCTTTCTTT. It codes for CASSLDLMAFF.

This clone was seen a few times. The chain is built from TRBV19 and TRBJ1-2; 7 bases match TRBD1. V dropped 10 bases and J dropped 3; count of bases not matched to a gene: 5. The CDR3 contains 12 residues. CDR1 and CDR2 (germline): LNHDA, SQIVND (reference sequence). The CDR3 loop is CATLGQYYGYTF. The DNA for the CDR3 is TGTGCCACCTTGGGACAGTACTATGGCTACACCTTC.

The chain is built from TRBV7-3 and TRBJ2-7, with D maybe TRBD2 (6 bases). The CDR3 is 13 residues long. V dropped 1 base and J dropped 7 bases, with 11 bases sitting between them. In germline, CDR1 is SGHTA, CDR2 FQGTGA. The CDR3 is CASSLSRDSEQYF. As DNA, the CDR3 is TGTGCCAGCAGCTTAAGCCGGGACTCTGAGCAGTACTTC.

The chain uses TRBV5-1 and TRBJ1-1, with 7 bases identical to TRBD1. This CDR3 has 14 residues. Trimming at V came to 0 bases and at J to 4 bases, leaving 3 bases not matched to a gene. Germline V CDR1 and CDR2: SGHRS, YFSETQ. Here the CDR3 DNA reads TGCGCCAGCAGCTTGGGAGACAGGGTCACTGAAGCTTTCTTT. Protein: CASSLGDRVTEAFF.

This clone was counted a single time. The chain has TRBV28 and TRBJ2-1; 12 positions agree with TRBD2. CDR3 length: 19 residues. V shed 6 bases and J 0 bases; nucleotides not matched to a gene: 12. The germline V gene has CDR1 MDHEN and CDR2 SYDVKM. The DNA for the CDR3 is TGTGCCAGCAGCCCGGCGGGGCTAGCGGGAGGGAGCTCCTACAATGAGCAGTTCTTC. Its translation: CASSPAGLAGGSSYNEQFF.

The chain carries TRBV7-8 and TRBJ1-2; D is ambiguous. The CDR3 totals 15 residues. Germline CDR1 reads SGHVS; CDR2 reads FQNEAQ. V was trimmed by 5 bases and J by 0 bases, leaving 13 bases between them. The CDR3 nucleotides read TGTGCCAGCAGCCCACGGAGGGCTCCTAACTATGGCTACACCTTC. Translation: CASSPRRAPNYGYTF.

This clone was seen once. J is TRBJ1-1 and V is TRBV4-1, with D perhaps TRBD1 (6 bases). V shed 3 bases and J shed 6 bases, with 17 bases lying between them. This CDR3 contains 15 residues. CDR1 MGHRA and CDR2 YSYEKL come from the germline V gene. For the CDR3, the DNA is TGCGCCAGCAGCCATTCGGGACACCAATACGCTGAAGCTTTCTTT. Its translation: CASSHSGHQYAEAFF.

The rearrangement uses TRBV10-3 and TRBJ2-5; D gene ambiguous. The CDR3 totals 13 residues. CDR1 ENHRY and CDR2 SYGVKD come from the germline V gene. Trimming removed 0 bases from V and 5 bases from J, with 7 bases in between. CDR3 loop: CAISESAPETQYF. CDR3 bases: TGTGCCATCAGTGAGTCGGCACCGGAGACCCAGTACTTC.

The chain recombines TRBV19 with TRBJ2-3; 8 bases line up with TRBD1. With V trimmed by 3 bases and J by 0 bases, 5 bases remained unmatched. This CDR3 is 16 amino acids long. Germline assignment: CDR1 LNHDA and CDR2 SQIVND (reference sequence). The DNA of the CDR3 is TGTGCCAGTAGTATCCGACAGGGGAAAAGCACAGATACGCAGTATTTT. It encodes CASSIRQGKSTDTQYF. Full variable domain (missing parts from reference TRBV19 and TRBJ2-3): DGGITQSPKYLFRKEGQNVTLSCEQNLNHDAMYWYRQDPGQGLRLIYYSQIVNDFQKGDIAEGYSVSREKKESFPLTVTSAQKNPTAFYLCASSIRQGKSTDTQYFGPGTRLTVL.

V is TRBV29-1 and J is TRBJ1-1; 7 nucleotides line up with TRBD1. V lost 6 bases and J lost 2; bases outside the gene matches: 6. This CDR3 comprises 13 residues. Germline CDR1 SQVTM, CDR2 ANQGSEA. CDR3 residues: CSVATGVNTEAFF. In DNA form, the CDR3 reads TGCAGCGTGGCTACAGGGGTAAACACTGAAGCTTTCTTT.

This chain uses TRBV6-2 or TRBV6-3 with TRBJ1-2; the D is unclear. Germline-derived CDR1 and CDR2 are MNHEY and SVGEGT. Trimming left V 6 bases short and J 1 base short, with 18 bases between. CDR3 size: 16 residues. The CDR3 DNA sequence: TGTGCCAGCAGCCCCCATCATGGAGACGGTAACTATGGCTACACCTTC. Its translation: CASSPHHGDGNYGYTF.

The rearrangement joins TRBV9 to TRBJ2-1; TRBD2 agrees at 8 bases. Germline trimming cut 2 bases from V and 3 bases from J; bases unmatched to any gene: 13. This CDR3 spans 18 amino acids. CDR1 SGDLS and CDR2 YYNGEE come from the germline V gene. The CDR3 reads CASSVTSSGQVYYNEQFF. The CDR3 nucleotides are TGTGCCAGCAGCGTTACCTCTAGCGGGCAGGTATACTACAATGAGCAGTTCTTC.

The chain is built from TRBV7-2 and TRBJ2-2, with a tentative D call TRBD1 (7 bases). The V end lost 8 bases, the J end lost 4 bases, and 14 bases lay between the germline ends. CDR3 length: 14 amino acids. From germline, CDR1 is SGHTA and CDR2 FQGNSA. The CDR3 DNA follows: TGTGCCAGCCGCGGGGACAGCGGCACCGGGGAGCTGTTTTTT. Amino acids: CASRGDSGTGELFF. Full variable domain (outside the CDR3, taken from reference TRBV7-2 and TRBJ2-2): GAGVSQSPSNKVTEKGKDVELRCDPISGHTALYWYRQSLGQGLEFLIYFQGNSAPDKSGLPSDRFSAERTGGSVSTLTIQRTQQEDSAVYLCASRGDSGTGELFFGEGSRLTVL.

The chain combines TRBV6-2 or TRBV6-3 with TRBJ2-6; D remains unclear. Germline CDR1 MNHEY, CDR2 SVGEGT. V gave up 5 bases and J gave up 2 bases, with 7 bases separating them. CDR3 length: 14 residues. CDR3 in amino acids: CASSPLPGANVLTF. As DNA, the CDR3 is TGTGCCAGCAGTCCCCTCCCTGGGGCCAACGTCCTGACTTTC.

V gene TRBV5-5 combines with J gene TRBJ2-5; TRBD1 is a possible D gene (5 bases). The CDR3 has 13 amino acids. Trimming took 2 bases from V and 3 from J, leaving 8 bases between them. CDR1 is SGHKS, CDR2 YYEKEE, per germline (reference sequence). Here the CDR3 DNA reads TGTGCCAGCAGCTTTACGACAGAAGAGACCCAGTACTTC. The encoded protein is CASSFTTEETQYF. The full variable domain, completed using reference TRBV5-5 and TRBJ2-5, is DAGVTQSPTHLIKTRGQQVTLRCSPISGHKSVSWYQQVLGQGPQFIFQYYEKEERGRGNFPDRFSARQFPNYSSELNVNALLLGDSALYLCASSFTTEETQYFGPGTRLLVL.

This chain connects TRBV7-2 to TRBJ2-1, with 8 positions matching TRBD2. Per germline, CDR1 SGHTA and CDR2 FQGNSA. The CDR3 extends over 15 amino acids. Trimming took 3 bases from V and 4 from J; bases not matched to a gene: 5. DNA of the CDR3: TGTGCCAGCAGCTTCGGACTAGCTCTATACAATGAGCAGTTCTTC. This codes for CASSFGLALYNEQFF.

The genes are TRBV2 and TRBJ2-3, with 9 bases matching TRBD2. The CDR3 is 15 residues long. The germline gives CDR1 SNHLY, CDR2 FYNNEI. The V segment lost 6 bases and the J segment 8 bases; nucleotides outside the gene matches: 12. CDR3 sequence reads: CASRASGRTSGTQYF. DNA for the CDR3: TGTGCCAGCAGGGCGAGCGGGAGGACCTCGGGTACGCAGTATTTT.

This clone was detected a few times. This chain links TRBV24-1 with TRBJ2-3, with 8 bases identical to TRBD2. Germline CDR1 KGHDR, CDR2 SFDVKD. J gave up 5 bases and V 0 bases, and 3 bases lay outside the gene matches. The CDR3 loop spans 15 amino acids. The CDR3 bases are TGTGCCACCAGTGATTTGGCGACTAGCGTAGATACGCAGTATTTT. Protein: CATSDLATSVDTQYF.

The chain uses TRBV11-2 and TRBJ2-7, with D perhaps matching TRBD2 (6 bases). With 5 bases removed from V and 0 bases from J, the gap between germline ends came to 17 bases. Germline values: CDR1 SGHAT, CDR2 FQNNGV. This CDR3 is built from 16 residues. The CDR3 bases are TGTGCCAGCAGCCCGATCAGGCGGGAAGGCTCCTACGAGCAGTACTTC. Its translation: CASSPIRREGSYEQYF.

This clone appeared a single time. The chain recombines TRBV4-3 with TRBJ2-3, with D perhaps TRBD1 (5 bases). CDR3 length equals 16 residues. Germline V gene data show CDR1 as LGHNA and CDR2 as YSLEER. Trimming pared 0 bases from V and 3 bases from J, leaving 13 bases between. CDR3 protein: CASSQDQGHETDTQYF. For the CDR3, the DNA is TGCGCCAGCAGCCAAGATCAGGGCCATGAGACAGATACGCAGTATTTT.

The V call is TRBV7-8, the J call TRBJ1-1; the match to TRBD1 covers 7 bases. The length of the CDR3 is 14 residues. Germline V CDR1 and CDR2: SGHVS, FQNEAQ. J gave up 4 bases and V 1 base, and 3 bases lay outside the gene matches. Here the CDR3 DNA reads TGTGCCAGCAGCTTAGGACAGGGAACCACTGAAGCTTTCTTT. This sequence encodes CASSLGQGTTEAFF.

This chain joins TRBV5-6 and TRBJ2-7; 8 positions match TRBD1. Germline lookup yields CDR1 SGHDT and CDR2 YYEEEE. Unmatched junction bases numbered 2, after V lost 2 bases and J lost 1 base. The CDR3 contains 14 residues. The chain's CDR3 is CASSLRTGSYEQYF. In DNA, the CDR3 is TGTGCCAGCAGCTTAAGGACAGGGTCCTACGAGCAGTACTTC. Variable domain in full (rest from reference TRBV5-6 and TRBJ2-7): DAGVTQSPTHLIKTRGQQVTLRCSPKSGHDTVSWYQQALGQGPQFIFQYYEEEERQRGNFPDRFSGHQFPNYSSELNVNALLLGDSALYLCASSLRTGSYEQYFGPGTRLTVT.

The sample holds a few counts of this clone. The rearrangement links TRBV2 to TRBJ1-6, with a weak D call TRBD1 (6 bases). The V gene lost 6 bases and the J gene lost 9 bases, with 12 bases spanning the gap. Germline CDR1 SNHLY, CDR2 FYNNEI. The CDR3 loop spans 13 amino acids. The CDR3 coding sequence is TGTGCCAGCAGCCCCCAACAGGGTTCACCCCTCCACTTT. It yields the protein CASSPQQGSPLHF.

The chain couples TRBV7-2 to TRBJ1-5; the D gene is possibly TRBD1 (5 bases). CDR3 length equals 13 residues. CDR1 and CDR2 (germline): SGHTA, FQGNSA. Between the trimmed V and J ends, which lost 3 bases and 6 bases, there was a span of 9 bases. CDR3 in amino acids: CASSFGAVQPQHF. The CDR3, as DNA: TGTGCCAGCAGCTTTGGGGCCGTTCAGCCCCAGCATTTT.

This clone was recorded only once. V gene TRBV6-5 combines with J gene TRBJ1-2; possibly TRBD1 for D (5 bases). Germline V gives CDR1 MNHEY, CDR2 SVGAGI. V was clipped by 8 bases and J by 3 bases, with 19 bases between them. The CDR3 loop spans 15 amino acids. The CDR3 sequence is CASAQGAAVHYGYTF. CDR3 sequence (DNA): TGTGCCAGCGCCCAAGGGGCAGCTGTACACTATGGCTACACCTTC.

The DNA of the CDR3 is TGTGCCAGCAGGGACTGGAGCCAAGAGACCCAGTACTTC. It is translated as CASRDWSQETQYF. V gene TRBV6-5 combines with J gene TRBJ2-5; D might be TRBD2 (5 bases). This CDR3 contains 13 residues. V lost 6 bases, J lost 1 base, and 9 bases lay in between. The germline CDR1 and CDR2 sequences are MNHEY and SVGAGI.

The V call is TRBV27, the J call TRBJ1-4; a possible D gene is TRBD1 (5 bases). CDR1 is MNHEY, CDR2 SMNVEV, per germline (reference sequence). The CDR3 length is 14 residues. V shed 4 bases and J shed 4 bases, with 10 bases lying between them. CDR3 sequence: CASSSRVLNEKLFF. The CDR3 bases are TGTGCCAGCAGTTCCAGGGTTCTTAATGAAAAACTGTTTTTT.

The J gene is TRBJ2-1, the V gene TRBV19; 7 bases map to TRBD2. This CDR3 is 18 amino acids long. Per the germline V gene, CDR1 is LNHDA and CDR2 is SQIVND (reference sequence). V lost 3 bases, J lost 4 bases, and 15 bases stayed unmatched. The CDR3 nucleotides read TGTGCCAGTAGTATGCGCGGTTTAGCGGGTACTCCTTACAATGAGCAGTTCTTC. Translation gives CASSMRGLAGTPYNEQFF.

This clone has just one count. The rearrangement joins TRBV20-1 to TRBJ1-2; a possible D gene is TRBD1 (6 bases). This CDR3 spans 12 amino acids. The V gene's germline CDR1 is DFQATT and CDR2 SNEGSKA (reference sequence). V was clipped by 3 bases and J by 6 bases, with 11 bases between them. CDR3 in DNA: TGCAGTGCTAGTCGGGGGGGCGATGGCTACACCTTC. Translation gives CSASRGGDGYTF.